In its sample, the clone carrying this TCR beta chain was seen a few times. What it recognizes is unknown. This sample stems from a study of cytomegalovirus exposure and HLA in healthy donors. Trimming at V came to 6 bases and at J to 8 bases, leaving 9 bases not matched to a gene. CDR3 length: 15 residues. Germline V gene sequence: CDR1 MNHNY, CDR2 SVGAGI (reference sequence). General observations from the study: Rare TCR sequences dominated, though some public TCRs recurred in many donors. At a 0.05 false discovery rate, a later analysis found about 17,000 TCR beta sequences to be associated with HLA alleles. Several top significant clusters appeared, in a later analysis, to be linked to common viral pathogens.

The study ran its PCR with 60 Vbeta and 13 Jbeta primers. Original analysis: An analysis that came later counted around 80 million unique TCR beta chains, roughly 11 million shared. Profiled with immunoSEQ multiplex PCR; TCRdb holds only in-frame clones, not every one. The D gene and trimming were derived from the DNA, and the V and J assignments and clone size from that table. The table lists roughly 150,000 clones, 75% of them singletons, with over 9% in the top ten. This chain connects TRBV6-6 to TRBJ2-1; TRBD2 agrees at 11 bases. The sequenced sample was PBMCs. The sequence came from a man aged 18 to 30 in good health and CMV-seropositive. The CDR3 loop reads CASSPGTSGHYEQFF. CDR3 DNA: TGTGCCAGCAGCCCCGGGACTAGCGGTCATTATGAGCAGTTCTTC.